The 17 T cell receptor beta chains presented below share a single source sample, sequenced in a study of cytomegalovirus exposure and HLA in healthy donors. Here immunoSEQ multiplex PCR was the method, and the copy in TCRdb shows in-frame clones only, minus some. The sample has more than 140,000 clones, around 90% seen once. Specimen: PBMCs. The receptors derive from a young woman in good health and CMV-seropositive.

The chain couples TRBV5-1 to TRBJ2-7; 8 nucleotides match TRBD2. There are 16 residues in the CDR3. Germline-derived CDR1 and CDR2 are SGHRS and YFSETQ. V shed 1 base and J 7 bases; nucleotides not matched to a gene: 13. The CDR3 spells CASSLSSGTNLGEQYF. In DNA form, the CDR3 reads TGCGCCAGCAGCTTGAGTAGCGGGACCAACTTGGGTGAGCAGTACTTC.

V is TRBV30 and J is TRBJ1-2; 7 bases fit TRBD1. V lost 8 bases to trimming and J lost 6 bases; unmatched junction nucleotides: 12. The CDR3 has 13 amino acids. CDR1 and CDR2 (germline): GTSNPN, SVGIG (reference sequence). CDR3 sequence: CAQTGQLVHGYTF. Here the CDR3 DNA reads TGTGCCCAGACAGGGCAACTAGTTCATGGCTACACCTTC.

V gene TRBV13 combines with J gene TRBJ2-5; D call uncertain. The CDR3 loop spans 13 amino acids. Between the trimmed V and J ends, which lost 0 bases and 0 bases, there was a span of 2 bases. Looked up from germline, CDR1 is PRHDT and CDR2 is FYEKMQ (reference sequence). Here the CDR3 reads CASSLGNQETQYF. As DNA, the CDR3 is TGTGCCAGCAGCTTAGGTAACCAAGAGACCCAGTACTTC.

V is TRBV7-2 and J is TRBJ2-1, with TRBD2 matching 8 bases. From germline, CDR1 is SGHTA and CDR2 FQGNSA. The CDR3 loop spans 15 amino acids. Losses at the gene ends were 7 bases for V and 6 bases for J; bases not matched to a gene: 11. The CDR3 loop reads CASTFGAGGPNEQFF. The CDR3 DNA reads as TGTGCCAGCACCTTCGGGGCGGGAGGTCCCAATGAGCAGTTCTTC. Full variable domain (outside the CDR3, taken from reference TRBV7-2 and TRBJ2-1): GAGVSQSPSNKVTEKGKDVELRCDPISGHTALYWYRQSLGQGLEFLIYFQGNSAPDKSGLPSDRFSAERTGGSVSTLTIQRTQQEDSAVYLCASTFGAGGPNEQFFGPGTRLTVL.

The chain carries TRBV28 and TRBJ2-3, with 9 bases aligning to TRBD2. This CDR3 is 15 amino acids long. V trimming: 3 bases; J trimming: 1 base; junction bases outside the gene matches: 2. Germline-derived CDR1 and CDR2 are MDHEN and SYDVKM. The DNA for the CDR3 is TGTGCCAGCAGTTTGATAGCGGGAGGCACAGATACGCAGTATTTT. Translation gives CASSLIAGGTDTQYF.

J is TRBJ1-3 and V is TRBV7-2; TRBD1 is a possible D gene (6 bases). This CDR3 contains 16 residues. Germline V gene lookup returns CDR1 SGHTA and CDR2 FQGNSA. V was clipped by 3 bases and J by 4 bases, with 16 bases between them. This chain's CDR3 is CASSLGAPGTGNTIYF. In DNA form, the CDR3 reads TGTGCCAGCAGCTTGGGGGCACCAGGGACGGGAAACACCATATATTTT.

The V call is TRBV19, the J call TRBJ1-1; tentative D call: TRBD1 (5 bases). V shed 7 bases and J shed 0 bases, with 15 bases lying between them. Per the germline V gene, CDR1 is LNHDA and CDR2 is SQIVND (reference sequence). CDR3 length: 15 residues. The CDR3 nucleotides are TGTGCCAGTAACCGGCCGGGGGGGATGAACACTGAAGCTTTCTTT. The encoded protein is CASNRPGGMNTEAFF.

The CDR3 bases are TGTGCCACTCGGGACTCGCTCCCCCAAGAGACCCAGTACTTC. Its protein is CATRDSLPQETQYF. This sequence joins TRBV2 and TRBJ2-5; a weak D match, TRBD2 (6 bases). Germline V gene lookup returns CDR1 SNHLY and CDR2 FYNNEI. V lost 10 bases and J 1 base, leaving 16 bases between the germline ends. The CDR3 has 14 amino acids.

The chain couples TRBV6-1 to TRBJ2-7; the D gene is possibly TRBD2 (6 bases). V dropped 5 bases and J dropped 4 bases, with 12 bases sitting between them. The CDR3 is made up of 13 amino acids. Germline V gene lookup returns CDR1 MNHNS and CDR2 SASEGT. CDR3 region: CASSRGTLYEQYF. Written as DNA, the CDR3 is TGTGCCAGCAGTCGCGGGACTTTATACGAGCAGTACTTC.

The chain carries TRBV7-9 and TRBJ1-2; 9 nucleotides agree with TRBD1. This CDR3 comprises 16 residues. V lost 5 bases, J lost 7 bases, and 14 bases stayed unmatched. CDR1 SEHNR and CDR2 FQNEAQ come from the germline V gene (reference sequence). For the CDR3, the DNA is TGTGCCAGCAGCCCAAACAGGGGGCTCTCGTTCAGTGGCTACACCTTC. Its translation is CASSPNRGLSFSGYTF.

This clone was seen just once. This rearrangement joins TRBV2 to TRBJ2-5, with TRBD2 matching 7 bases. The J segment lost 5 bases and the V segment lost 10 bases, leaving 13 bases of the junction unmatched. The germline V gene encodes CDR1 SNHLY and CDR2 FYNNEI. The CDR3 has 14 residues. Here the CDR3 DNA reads TGTGCCACAACCGAGACTAGCATGTACGAGACCCAGTACTTC. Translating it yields CATTETSMYETQYF.

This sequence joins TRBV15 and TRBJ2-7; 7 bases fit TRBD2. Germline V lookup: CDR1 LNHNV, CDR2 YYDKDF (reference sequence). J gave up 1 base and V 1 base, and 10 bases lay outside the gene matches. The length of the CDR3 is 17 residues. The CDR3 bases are TGTGCCACCAGCAGAGGCCAGGCGGGGGTACAATCCTACGAGCAGTACTTC. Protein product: CATSRGQAGVQSYEQYF. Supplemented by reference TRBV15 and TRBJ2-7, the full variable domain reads DAMVIQNPRYQVTQFGKPVTLSCSQTLNHNVMYWYQQKSSQAPKLLFHYYDKDFNNEADTPDNFQSRRPNTSFCFLDIRSPGLGDTAMYLCATSRGQAGVQSYEQYFGPGTRLTVT.

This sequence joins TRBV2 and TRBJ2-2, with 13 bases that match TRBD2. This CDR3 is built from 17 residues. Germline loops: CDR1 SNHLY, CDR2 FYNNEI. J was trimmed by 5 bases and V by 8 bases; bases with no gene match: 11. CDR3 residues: CASRHRTSGSGTGELFF. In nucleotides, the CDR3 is TGTGCCAGCCGTCATCGGACTAGCGGGAGTGGTACCGGGGAGCTGTTTTTT.

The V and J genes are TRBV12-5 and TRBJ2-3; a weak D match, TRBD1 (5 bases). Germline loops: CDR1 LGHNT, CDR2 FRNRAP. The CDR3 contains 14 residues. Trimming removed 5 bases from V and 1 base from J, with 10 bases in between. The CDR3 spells CASGATARTDTQYF. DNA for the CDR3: TGTGCTAGTGGTGCGACAGCCCGCACAGATACGCAGTATTTT.

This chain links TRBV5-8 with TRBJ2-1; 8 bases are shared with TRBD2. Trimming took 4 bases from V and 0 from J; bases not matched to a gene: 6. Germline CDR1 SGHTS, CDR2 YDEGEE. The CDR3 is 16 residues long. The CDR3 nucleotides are TGTGCCAGCAGCATCCCCCTAGCGGGCTCCTACAATGAGCAGTTCTTC. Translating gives CASSIPLAGSYNEQFF. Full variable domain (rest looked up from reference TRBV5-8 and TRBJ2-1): EAGVTQSPTHLIKTRGQQATLRCSPISGHTSVYWYQQALGLGLQFLLWYDEGEERNRGNFPPRFSGRQFPNYSSELNVNALELEDSALYLCASSIPLAGSYNEQFFGPGTRLTVL.

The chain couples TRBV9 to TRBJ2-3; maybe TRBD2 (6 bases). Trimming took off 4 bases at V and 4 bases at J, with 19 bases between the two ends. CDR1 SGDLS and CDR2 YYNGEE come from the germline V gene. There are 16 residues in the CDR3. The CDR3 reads CASSPRLVVAPDTQYF. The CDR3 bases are TGTGCCAGCAGCCCCAGACTAGTTGTTGCCCCAGATACGCAGTATTTT.

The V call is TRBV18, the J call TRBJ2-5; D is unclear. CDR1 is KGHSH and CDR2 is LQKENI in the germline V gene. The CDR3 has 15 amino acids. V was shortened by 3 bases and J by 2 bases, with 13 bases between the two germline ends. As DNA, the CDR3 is TGTGCCAGCTCACCCCCCGAACAGTATCAAGAGACCCAGTACTTC. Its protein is CASSPPEQYQETQYF. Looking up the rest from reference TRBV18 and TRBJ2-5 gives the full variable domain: NAGVMQNPRHLVRRRGQEARLRCSPMKGHSHVYWYRQLPEEGLKFMVYLQKENIIDESGMPKERFSAEFPKEGPSILRIQQVVRGDSAAYFCASSPPEQYQETQYFGPGTRLLVL.